This T cell receptor (beta chain) is from a study of shared clonotypes between healthy human individuals. Assay: immunoSEQ multiplex PCR; the TCRdb copy retains only in-frame clones and omits some. The data show approximately 2.4 million clones, approximately 94% seen once. Deletions cut 1 base from V and 6 bases from J, with 19 bases between. The CDR3 totals 17 residues. Looked up from germline, CDR1 is LGHNA and CDR2 is YSLEER. This clonotype was sampled from a man in his late teens or twenties in good health. The specimen sequenced was naive CD4+ T cells sorted from blood. Subset given: CD45RA+ positively selected. This chain connects TRBV4-3 to TRBJ2-1, with D perhaps TRBD2 (6 bases). The CDR3 region has the DNA TGCGCCAGCAGCCAAGCCACGGGGCTAGCGATTTCCAATGAGCAGTTCTTC. Amino acids: CASSQATGLAISNEQFF.